This T cell receptor beta chain appears in the sequencing data of a study of CD8 T cells in Susac syndrome. The CDR3 is 12 residues long. The V gene's germline CDR1 is GTSNPN and CDR2 SVGIG (reference sequence). The ends were cut back, 3 bases at V and 0 bases at J, with 6 bases in the middle. A quantity of about 0.5 to 1 ug RNA underwent reverse transcription using random hexamers. Coverage of TCR beta CDR3 amplification by immunoSEQ multiplex PCR extended to 54 Vbeta and 13 Jbeta. TCRdb analysed the immunoSEQ multiplex PCR reads with MiXCR anew, one entry per CDR3 protein. The sample contains 100,000 or so distinct CDR3 sequences, around 90% of which appear only once.

The chain recombines TRBV30 with TRBJ2-7, with D unclear. What was sequenced was CD4+ T cells from PBMCs. The source is a human donor in good health. CDR3 nucleotides: TGTGCCTGGAGCCAGGCCTCCTACGAGCAGTACTTC. Translating it yields CAWSQASYEQYF.